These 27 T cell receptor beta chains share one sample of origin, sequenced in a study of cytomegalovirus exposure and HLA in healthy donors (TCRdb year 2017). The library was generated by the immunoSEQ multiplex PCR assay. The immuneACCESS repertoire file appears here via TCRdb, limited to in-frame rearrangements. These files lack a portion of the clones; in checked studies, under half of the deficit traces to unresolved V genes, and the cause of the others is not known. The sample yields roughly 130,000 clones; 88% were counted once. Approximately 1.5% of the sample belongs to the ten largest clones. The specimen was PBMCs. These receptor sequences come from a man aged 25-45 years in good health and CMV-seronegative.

The CDR3, as DNA: TGCAGCGTGTCATCGGGAGGCACCATATATTTT. Translating it yields CSVSSGGTIYF. This chain joins TRBV29-1 and TRBJ1-3; D is uncertain. The germline V and J ends were trimmed by 6 bases and 9 bases, with 12 bases remaining between them. The CDR3 has 11 residues. Germline V gives CDR1 SQVTM, CDR2 ANQGSEA.

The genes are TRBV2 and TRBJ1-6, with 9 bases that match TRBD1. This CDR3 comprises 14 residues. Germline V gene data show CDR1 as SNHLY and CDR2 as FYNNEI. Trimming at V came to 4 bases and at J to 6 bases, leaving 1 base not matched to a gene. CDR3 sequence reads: CASSVGQGNSPLHF. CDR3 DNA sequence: TGTGCCAGCAGTGTGGGACAGGGTAATTCACCCCTCCACTTT.

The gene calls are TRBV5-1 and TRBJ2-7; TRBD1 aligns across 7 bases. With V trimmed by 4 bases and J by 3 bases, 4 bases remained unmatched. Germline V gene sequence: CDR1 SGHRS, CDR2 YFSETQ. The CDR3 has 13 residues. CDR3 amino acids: CASSLGQLYEQYF. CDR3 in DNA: TGCGCCAGCAGCCTGGGACAGCTCTACGAGCAGTACTTC.

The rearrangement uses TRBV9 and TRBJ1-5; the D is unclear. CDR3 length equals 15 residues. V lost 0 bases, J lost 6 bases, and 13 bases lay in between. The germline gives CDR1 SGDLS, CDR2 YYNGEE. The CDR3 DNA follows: TGTGCCAGCAGCGTAGGAGGGTTCGGAGTTCAGCCCCAGCATTTT. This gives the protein CASSVGGFGVQPQHF.

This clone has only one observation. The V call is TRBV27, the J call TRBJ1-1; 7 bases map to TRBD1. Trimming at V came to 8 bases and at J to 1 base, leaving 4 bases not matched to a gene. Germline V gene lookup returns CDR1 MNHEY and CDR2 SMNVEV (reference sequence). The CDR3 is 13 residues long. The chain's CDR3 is CASGDRGNTEAFF. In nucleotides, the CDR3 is TGTGCCAGCGGGGACAGAGGGAACACTGAAGCTTTCTTT.

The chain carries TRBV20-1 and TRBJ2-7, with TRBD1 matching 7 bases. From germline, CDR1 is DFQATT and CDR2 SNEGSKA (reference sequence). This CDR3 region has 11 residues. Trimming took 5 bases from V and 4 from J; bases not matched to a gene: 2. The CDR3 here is CSALQGYEQYF. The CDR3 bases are TGCAGTGCTCTACAGGGGTACGAGCAGTACTTC.

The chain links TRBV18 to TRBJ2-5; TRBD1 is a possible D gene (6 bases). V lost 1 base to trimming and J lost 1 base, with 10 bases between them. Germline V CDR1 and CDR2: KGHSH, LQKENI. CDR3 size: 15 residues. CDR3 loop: CASSPRGTLQETQYF. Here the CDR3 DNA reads TGTGCCAGCTCACCACGAGGGACACTCCAAGAGACCCAGTACTTC.

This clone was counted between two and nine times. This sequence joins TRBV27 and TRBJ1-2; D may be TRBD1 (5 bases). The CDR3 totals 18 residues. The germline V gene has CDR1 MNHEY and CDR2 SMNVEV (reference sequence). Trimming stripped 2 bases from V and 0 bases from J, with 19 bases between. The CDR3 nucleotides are TGTGCCAGCAGTTTAATGTCGGCGGGAGCGGGGGCTAACTATGGCTACACCTTC. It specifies CASSLMSAGAGANYGYTF.

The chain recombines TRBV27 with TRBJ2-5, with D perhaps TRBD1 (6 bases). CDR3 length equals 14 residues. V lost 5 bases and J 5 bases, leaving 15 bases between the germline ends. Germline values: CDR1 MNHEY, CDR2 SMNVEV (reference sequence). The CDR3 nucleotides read TGTGCCAGCAGTCCTCTCTCTGGGGGCGAGACCCAGTACTTC. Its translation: CASSPLSGGETQYF.

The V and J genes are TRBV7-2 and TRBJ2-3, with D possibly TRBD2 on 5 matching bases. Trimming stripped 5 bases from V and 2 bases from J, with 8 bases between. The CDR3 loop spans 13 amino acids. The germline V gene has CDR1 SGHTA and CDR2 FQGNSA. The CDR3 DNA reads TGTGCCAGCAGCCGGGGTCCCACAGATACGCAGTATTTT. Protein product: CASSRGPTDTQYF.

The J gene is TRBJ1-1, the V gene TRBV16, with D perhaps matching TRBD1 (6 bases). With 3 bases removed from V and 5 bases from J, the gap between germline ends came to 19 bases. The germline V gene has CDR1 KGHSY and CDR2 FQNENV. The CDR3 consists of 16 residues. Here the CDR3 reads CASSHKEGRGVTEAFF. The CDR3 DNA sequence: TGTGCCAGCAGCCATAAAGAGGGCAGGGGAGTGACTGAAGCTTTCTTT.

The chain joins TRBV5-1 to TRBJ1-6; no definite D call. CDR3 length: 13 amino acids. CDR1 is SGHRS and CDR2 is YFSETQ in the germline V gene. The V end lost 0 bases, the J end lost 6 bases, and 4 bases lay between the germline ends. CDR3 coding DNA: TGCGCCAGCAGCTTGGTCTCTAATTCACCCCTCCACTTT. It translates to CASSLVSNSPLHF.

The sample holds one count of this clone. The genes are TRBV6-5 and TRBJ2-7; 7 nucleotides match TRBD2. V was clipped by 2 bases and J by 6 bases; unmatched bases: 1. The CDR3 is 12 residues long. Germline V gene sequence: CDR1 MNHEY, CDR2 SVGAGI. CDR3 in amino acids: CASSYLAAEQYF. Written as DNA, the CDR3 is TGTGCCAGCAGTTACCTAGCGGCCGAGCAGTACTTC.

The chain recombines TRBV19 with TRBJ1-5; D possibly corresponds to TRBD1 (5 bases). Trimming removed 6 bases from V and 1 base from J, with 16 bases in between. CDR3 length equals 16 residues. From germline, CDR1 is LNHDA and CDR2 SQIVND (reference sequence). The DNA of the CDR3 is TGTGCCAGTAGGCAAGTGACAGCGAACAGCAATCAGCCCCAGCATTTT. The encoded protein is CASRQVTANSNQPQHF.

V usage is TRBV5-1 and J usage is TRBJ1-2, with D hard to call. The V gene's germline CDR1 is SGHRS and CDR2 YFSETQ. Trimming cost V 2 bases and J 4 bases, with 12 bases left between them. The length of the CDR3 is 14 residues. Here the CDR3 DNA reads TGCGCCAGCAGCTTTGGTGTCTCCGGCTATGGCTACACCTTC. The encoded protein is CASSFGVSGYGYTF.

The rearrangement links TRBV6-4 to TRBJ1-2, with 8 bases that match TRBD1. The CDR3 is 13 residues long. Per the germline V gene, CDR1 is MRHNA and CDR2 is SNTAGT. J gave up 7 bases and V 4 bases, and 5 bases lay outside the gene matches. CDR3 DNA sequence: TGTGCCAGCAGTGTCGGGCAGGGGGCTGGCTACACCTTC. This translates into CASSVGQGAGYTF.

The CDR3 sequence is CAWKQAHGYTF. As DNA, the CDR3 is TGTGCCTGGAAGCAAGCACATGGCTACACCTTC. The chain is built from TRBV30 and TRBJ1-2; no firm D call. V dropped 4 bases and J dropped 6 bases, with 9 bases sitting between them. Germline V gives CDR1 GTSNPN, CDR2 SVGIG (reference sequence). The length of the CDR3 is 11 residues.

The CDR3 sequence is CASSQGLSYEQYF. CDR3 DNA sequence: TGTGCCAGCTCACAGGGACTTTCCTACGAGCAGTACTTC. The rearrangement joins TRBV18 to TRBJ2-7, with D possibly matching TRBD2 (6 bases). Germline V gives CDR1 KGHSH, CDR2 LQKENI. This CDR3 comprises 13 residues. V lost 4 bases to trimming and J lost 1 base, with 8 bases between them.

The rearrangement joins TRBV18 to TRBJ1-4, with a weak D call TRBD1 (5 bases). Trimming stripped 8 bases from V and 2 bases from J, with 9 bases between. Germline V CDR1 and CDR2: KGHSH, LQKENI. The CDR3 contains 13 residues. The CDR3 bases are TGTGCCAGCGCAAGACAGACTAATGAAAAACTGTTTTTT. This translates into CASARQTNEKLFF.

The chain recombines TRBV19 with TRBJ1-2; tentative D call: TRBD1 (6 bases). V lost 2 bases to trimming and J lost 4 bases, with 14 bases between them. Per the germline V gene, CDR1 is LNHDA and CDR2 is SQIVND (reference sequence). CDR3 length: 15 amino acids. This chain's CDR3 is CASSIQGYYSYGYTF. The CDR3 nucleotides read TGTGCCAGTAGTATACAGGGGTATTACTCCTATGGCTACACCTTC.

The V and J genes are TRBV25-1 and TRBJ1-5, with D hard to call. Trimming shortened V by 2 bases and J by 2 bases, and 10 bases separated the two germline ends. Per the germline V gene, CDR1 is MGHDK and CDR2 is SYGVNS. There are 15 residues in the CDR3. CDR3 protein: CASSEGGLRNQPQHF. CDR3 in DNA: TGTGCCAGCAGTGAAGGAGGTTTACGCAATCAGCCCCAGCATTTT.

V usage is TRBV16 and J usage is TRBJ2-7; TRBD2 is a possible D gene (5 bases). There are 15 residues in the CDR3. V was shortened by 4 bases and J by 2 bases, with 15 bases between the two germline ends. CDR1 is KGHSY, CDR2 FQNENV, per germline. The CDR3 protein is CASSRRPGDTYEQYF. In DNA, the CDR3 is TGTGCCAGCAGCCGCCGGCCCGGGGATACCTACGAGCAGTACTTC.

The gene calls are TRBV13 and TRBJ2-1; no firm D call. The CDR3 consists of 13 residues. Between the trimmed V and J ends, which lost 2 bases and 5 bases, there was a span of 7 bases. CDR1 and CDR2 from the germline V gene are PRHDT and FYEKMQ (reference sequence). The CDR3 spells CASSLYLDNEQFF. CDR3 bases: TGTGCCAGCAGCTTATATCTAGACAATGAGCAGTTCTTC.

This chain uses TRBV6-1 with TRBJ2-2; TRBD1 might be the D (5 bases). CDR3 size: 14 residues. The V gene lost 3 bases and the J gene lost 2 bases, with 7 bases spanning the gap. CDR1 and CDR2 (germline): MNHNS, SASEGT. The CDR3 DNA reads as TGTGCCAGCAGTGAGTGGGGCAACACCGGGGAGCTGTTTTTT. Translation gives CASSEWGNTGELFF.

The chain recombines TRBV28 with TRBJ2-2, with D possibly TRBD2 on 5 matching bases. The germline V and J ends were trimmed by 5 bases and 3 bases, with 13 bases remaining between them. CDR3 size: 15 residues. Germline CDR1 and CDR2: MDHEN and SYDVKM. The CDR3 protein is CASSLRRGYTGELFF. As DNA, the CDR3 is TGTGCCAGCAGTCTCAGACGGGGTTACACCGGGGAGCTGTTTTTT.

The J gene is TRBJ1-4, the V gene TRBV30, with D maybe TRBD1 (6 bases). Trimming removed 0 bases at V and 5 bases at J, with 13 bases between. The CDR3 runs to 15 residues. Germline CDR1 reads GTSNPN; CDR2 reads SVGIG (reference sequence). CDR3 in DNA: TGTGCCTGGAGTGTACACGGGACACTAAATGAAAAACTGTTTTTT. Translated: CAWSVHGTLNEKLFF.

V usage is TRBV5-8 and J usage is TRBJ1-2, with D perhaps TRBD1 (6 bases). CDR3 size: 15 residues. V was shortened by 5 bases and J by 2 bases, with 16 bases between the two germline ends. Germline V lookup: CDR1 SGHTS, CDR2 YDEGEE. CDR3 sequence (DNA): TGTGCCAGCAGTTACGTGGGGGCGGGCAACTATGGCTACACCTTC. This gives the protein CASSYVGAGNYGYTF.